The 8 T cell receptor beta chains listed next were all sequenced from one sample in a study of blood T cell repertoires in COVID-19. Using immunoSEQ multiplex PCR, the repertoire was profiled, and TCRdb retains in-frame clones only, with some absent. The sample includes over 85,000 clones, 92% of them seen just once. The sample taken for sequencing was peripheral blood. Every receptor here comes from a woman in her forties or fifties with COVID-19, enrolled during active disease.

This chain joins TRBV2 and TRBJ1-5; 7 nucleotides line up with TRBD1. Per the germline V gene, CDR1 is SNHLY and CDR2 is FYNNEI. V shed 8 bases, J shed 0 bases, and the junction held 1 base outside the gene matches. This CDR3 spans 13 amino acids. CDR3 sequence (DNA): TGTGCCAGCCAGGGGGATAGCAATCAGCCCCAGCATTTT. This codes for CASQGDSNQPQHF.

The chain is built from TRBV6-6 and TRBJ2-7; TRBD2 might be the D (5 bases). Germline V gene data show CDR1 as MNHNY and CDR2 as SVGAGI (reference sequence). Trimming stripped 10 bases from V and 7 bases from J, with 20 bases between. The CDR3 contains 13 residues. The CDR3 here is CATNWMVSGEQYV. DNA for the CDR3: TGTGCCACCAACTGGATGGTTTCGGGGGAGCAGTACGTC.

This clone was counted once. The same CDR3 also results from other DNA sequences found in this sample. V and J are TRBV9 and TRBJ2-1; D gene ambiguous. From germline, CDR1 is SGDLS and CDR2 YYNGEE. V was cut by 3 bases and J by 9 bases, with 4 bases left in between. The CDR3 has 10 amino acids. The CDR3 spells CASSGSEQFF. CDR3 sequence (DNA): TGTGCCAGCAGCGGCAGTGAGCAGTTCTTC.

This chain joins TRBV5-1 and TRBJ1-3; D gene unclear. Germline CDR1 and CDR2: SGHRS and YFSETQ. The CDR3 runs 14 residues. V lost 0 bases, J lost 1 base, and 5 bases lay in between. The CDR3 loop reads CASSLDISGNTIYF. CDR3 in DNA: TGCGCCAGCAGCTTGGACATTTCTGGAAACACCATATATTTT.

The CDR3: CASSLGVAVYNEQFF. The CDR3 region has the DNA TGCGCCAGCAGCTTGGGGGTAGCGGTATACAATGAGCAGTTCTTC. This chain joins TRBV5-1 and TRBJ2-1; D is perhaps TRBD2 (6 bases). Germline CDR1 and CDR2: SGHRS and YFSETQ. Trimming pared 0 bases from V and 4 bases from J, leaving 11 bases between. The CDR3 loop spans 15 amino acids.

V and J are TRBV19 and TRBJ1-5; a weak D match, TRBD1 (5 bases). Looked up from germline, CDR1 is LNHDA and CDR2 is SQIVND (reference sequence). The CDR3 is 18 residues long. Trimming left V 5 bases short and J 2 bases short, with 22 bases between. Written as DNA, the CDR3 is TGTGCCAGTAGTCCCCGGACCATCGGGGGGGGTGGCAATCAGCCCCAGCATTTT. As protein: CASSPRTIGGGGNQPQHF. Looking up the rest from reference TRBV19 and TRBJ1-5 gives the full variable domain: DGGITQSPKYLFRKEGQNVTLSCEQNLNHDAMYWYRQDPGQGLRLIYYSQIVNDFQKGDIAEGYSVSREKKESFPLTVTSAQKNPTAFYLCASSPRTIGGGGNQPQHFGDGTRLSIL.

The genes are TRBV3-1 (or the pseudogene TRBV3-2) and TRBJ2-1, with D maybe TRBD2 (7 bases). V gave up 7 bases and J gave up 8 bases, with 24 bases separating them. The CDR3 covers 16 residues. The germline V gene has CDR1 LGHDT and CDR2 YNNKEL (reference sequence). CDR3 sequence: CASKKAWGGLSDEQFF. CDR3 nucleotides: TGTGCCAGCAAAAAGGCATGGGGGGGCCTATCCGATGAGCAGTTCTTC.

The chain links TRBV4-1 to TRBJ2-1; 7 positions agree with TRBD1. V lost 3 bases, J lost 11 bases, and 7 bases stayed unmatched. The CDR3 covers 13 residues. Germline CDR1 is MGHRA and CDR2 is YSYEKL. In DNA, the CDR3 is TGCGCCAGCAGCCATTACAGGGGTGGGAAGCAGTTCTTC. Amino acid sequence: CASSHYRGGKQFF.